This TCR beta chain was identified during a study of neurological immune-mediated disorders. Study-level points and caveats: Private repertoires in all groups were suggested, as expanded clones shared no CDR3 amino acid sequences across subjects.

CDR3 length equals 14 residues. Germline V gene lookup returns CDR1 DFQATT and CDR2 SNEGSKA (reference sequence). TCRdb independently ran MiXCR on the 5' RACE reads; one entry per CDR3 protein. Of around 58,000 distinct CDR3 sequences in the sample, roughly 3.5% were seen once. In its sample, this clonotype was seen many times. Its antigen is not known. The genes are TRBV20-1 and TRBJ2-3; no clear D. The receptor was derived from a woman in her fifties or sixties with multiple sclerosis. Sequences were obtained from PBMCs. As DNA, the CDR3 is TGCAGCGCACTTTCTAGTGACGGCACAGATACGCAGTATTTT. Its translation is CSALSSDGTDTQYF.